This is a list of T cell receptor beta chains from one sample in a study of blood T cell repertoires in COVID-19. TCRdb keeps only in-frame clones here, not all; method: immunoSEQ multiplex PCR. Of 400,000 to 450,000 clones in the sample, roughly 90% are singletons; the top ten hold roughly 1.6%. Material: peripheral blood. The receptor source for this set is a woman aged 40 to 50 with COVID-19, enrolled during active disease. The CDR3 runs from the conserved cysteine through the conserved F or W. A D gene is named only where the DNA matches it firmly.

d_gene,j_gene,v_gene,CDR3aa,CDR3nt
-,TRBJ1-1,TRBV28,CAATRGGGMNTEAFF,TGTGCCGCGACTCGAGGCGGAGGGATGAACACTGAAGCTTTCTTT
TRBD1,TRBJ1-6,TRBV18,CASSPGQGYSPLHF,TGTGCCAGCTCACCCGGACAGGGATACTCACCCCTCCACTTT
-,TRBJ2-1,TRBV6-5,CASSYSIRDNEQFF,TGTGCCAGCAGTTACTCGATTCGGGACAATGAGCAGTTCTTC
-,TRBJ2-7,TRBV7-9,CASSHDSPTYEQYF,TGTGCCAGCAGCCATGACAGCCCTACCTACGAGCAGTACTTC
-,TRBJ1-5,TRBV7-2,CASRRDGGGWSNQPQHF,TGTGCCAGCAGGAGAGATGGGGGGGGCTGGAGCAATCAGCCCCAGCATTTT
-,TRBJ1-1,TRBV4-1,CASSPAGTMNTEAFF,TGCGCCAGCAGCCCAGCGGGGACTATGAACACTGAAGCTTTCTTT
TRBD2,TRBJ2-1,TRBV5-5,CASSFRVASGSNEQFF,TGTGCCAGCAGCTTCAGGGTGGCTAGCGGGAGCAATGAGCAGTTCTTC
-,TRBJ1-3,TRBV5-6,CASSWLGNTIYF,TGTGCCAGCAGCTGGCTCGGAAACACCATATATTTT
-,TRBJ2-7,TRBV18,CASSPPGLDTYEQYF,TGTGCCAGCTCACCACCGGGACTCGATACCTACGAGCAGTACTTC
-,TRBJ2-7,TRBV7-6,CASSPSKGRPEQYF,TGTGCCAGCAGCCCCTCCAAGGGGCGCCCCGAGCAGTACTTC
TRBD1,TRBJ1-5,TRBV7-9,CASSLSEGAHNQPQHF,TGTGCCAGCAGCTTATCTGAGGGGGCCCACAATCAGCCCCAGCATTTT
-,TRBJ1-1,TRBV3-1/TRBV3-2,CASSQTLGGNTEAFF,TGTGCCAGCAGCCAAACCCTAGGAGGGAACACTGAAGCTTTCTTT
TRBD1,TRBJ1-2,TRBV7-9,CASSEQGVGYTF,TGTGCCAGCAGCGAACAGGGGGTTGGCTACACCTTC
TRBD1,TRBJ1-4,TRBV7-2,CASSLVGTGPNEKLFF,TGTGCCAGCAGCTTAGTAGGGACAGGGCCTAATGAAAAACTGTTTTTT
TRBD1,TRBJ1-1,TRBV7-6,CASSLWDRGTEAFF,TGTGCCAGCAGCTTATGGGACAGGGGCACTGAAGCTTTCTTT
TRBD1,TRBJ1-5,TRBV7-9,CASSLGQGAPGQPQHF,TGTGCCAGCAGCTTGGGACAGGGGGCGCCGGGACAGCCCCAGCATTTT
-,TRBJ1-3,TRBV4-2,CASSQSGNTIYF,TGTGCCAGCAGCCAGTCAGGAAACACCATATATTTT
-,TRBJ2-1,TRBV14,CASSQVGVREQFF,TGTGCCAGCAGCCAAGTAGGGGTAAGGGAGCAGTTCTTC
TRBD2,TRBJ2-2,TRBV19,CASSPRTSGIANTGELFF,TGTGCCAGTAGTCCACGGACTAGCGGAATCGCGAACACCGGGGAGCTGTTTTTT
-,TRBJ1-4,TRBV19,CASSTDRKTNEKLFF,TGTGCCAGTAGTACTGACAGGAAAACTAATGAAAAACTGTTTTTT
TRBD2,TRBJ2-7,TRBV6-5,CASKLTSSVEQYF,TGTGCCAGCAAGCTGACTAGCTCCGTCGAGCAGTACTTC
-,TRBJ1-2,TRBV28,CASSFGGNYGYTF,TGTGCCAGCAGTTTCGGGGGGAACTATGGCTACACCTTC
-,TRBJ1-2,TRBV7-5,CARSLDRRVGYGYTF,TGTGCCAGAAGCTTAGATAGGAGGGTAGGATATGGCTACACCTTC
-,TRBJ2-3,TRBV3-1/TRBV3-2,CASSQGVAWSTDTQYF,TGTGCCAGCAGCCAAGGGGTAGCGTGGAGCACAGATACGCAGTATTTT
-,TRBJ1-1,TRBV7-3,CASSLLGGGTEAFF,TGTGCCAGCAGTCTTTTAGGGGGTGGCACTGAAGCTTTCTTT